The next 24 T cell receptor beta chains were all read from a single sample in a study of Graves' ophthalmopathy and Graves' hyperthyroidism. CDR3 regions of TCR beta were amplified from RNA transcripts. Second-round multiplex PCR came after a first-round RT-PCR that employed HTBI primers. A single record per CDR3 protein comes from TCRdb applying MiXCR to the multiplex PCR reads. The sample lists 500,000 to 600,000 distinct CDR3 sequences; roughly 40% were seen once. The sequenced material came from peripheral blood or thyroid tissue (not recorded which). The source is an adult man with Graves' hyperthyroidism.

This clonotype was seen ten or more times. V and J are TRBV19 and TRBJ1-5; D is unclear. Per germline, CDR1 LNHDA and CDR2 SQIVND (reference sequence). Trimming removed 3 bases from V and 0 bases from J, with 9 bases in between. The CDR3 loop spans 15 amino acids. CDR3 region: CASSMGSFSNQPQHF. DNA for the CDR3: TGTGCCAGTAGTATGGGAAGTTTTAGCAATCAGCCCCAGCATTTT.

On this clonotype itself: The conserved phenylalanine or tryptophan normally closing the CDR3 is absent here, so this likely arose from a read error. The limits of the CDR3 on the DNA are not certain, so only TCRdb's listed CDR3 is given. The rearrangement links TRBV6-2 or TRBV6-3 to TRBJ2-7; TRBD1 reflects the table's D call only, with no check against the DNA. Germline values: CDR1 MNHEY, CDR2 SVGEGT. The CDR3 extends over 10 residues, inclusive of both ends. CDR3 residues: CASSQNRGNT.

This clonotype was seen repeatedly, ten times or more. The chain couples TRBV6-6 to TRBJ1-5; D may be TRBD1 (5 bases). This CDR3 has 13 residues. The V end lost 0 bases, the J end lost 7 bases, and 7 bases lay between the germline ends. Germline values: CDR1 MNHNY, CDR2 SVGAGI (reference sequence). CDR3 bases: TGTGCCAGCAGTTACTCTTGGGGGCAGCCCCAGCATTTT. This sequence encodes CASSYSWGQPQHF.

The chain combines TRBV20-1 with TRBJ1-1, with D perhaps TRBD1 (5 bases). The germline gives CDR1 DFQATT, CDR2 SNEGSKA (reference sequence). The CDR3 has 13 amino acids. V lost 0 bases to trimming and J lost 5 bases, with 10 bases between them. This CDR3 reads CSARDGGVTEAFF. CDR3 DNA: TGCAGTGCTAGAGATGGGGGGGTTACTGAAGCTTTCTTT.

This clonotype was picked up one time. A junction boundary mismatches the germline segment, possibly from a read error. The CDR3 DNA reads TGTGCCAGCAGTTACGGGGCATATATCTACGAGCAGTACTTC. Translation: CASSYGAYIYEQYF. The chain has TRBV10-3 and TRBJ2-7; D tentatively fits TRBD1 or TRBD2 (5 bases each). Germline CDR1 is ENHRY and CDR2 is SYGVKD. The CDR3 runs 14 residues.

The chain couples TRBV30 to TRBJ2-7, with D uncertain. Trimming shortened V by 0 bases and J by 6 bases, and 6 bases separated the two germline ends. The CDR3 has 11 residues. The germline V gene has CDR1 GTSNPN and CDR2 SVGIG (reference sequence). The chain's CDR3 is CAWSVSPEQYF. CDR3 nucleotide sequence: TGTGCCTGGAGTGTGAGCCCCGAGCAGTACTTC.

A few counts support this clonotype. The germline gene is not matched at one end of the junction; a read error may be the cause. CDR3 residues: CASSSLGGRQGLNEQYF. The CDR3 nucleotides are TGTGCCAGCAGCTCACTGGGGGGAAGACAGGGCCTCAACGAGCAGTACTTC. This chain joins TRBV5-1 and TRBJ2-7, with D maybe TRBD1 (7 bases). CDR1 is SGHRS and CDR2 is YFSETQ in the germline V gene. The CDR3 is 17 amino acids.

This clonotype was observed many times. V gene TRBV5-4 combines with J gene TRBJ2-7; 9 bases match TRBD1. With 7 bases clipped from V and 6 bases from J, the junction kept 11 bases outside the gene matches. This CDR3 spans 14 amino acids. Germline V gene sequence: CDR1 SGHNT, CDR2 YYREEE (reference sequence). Here the CDR3 DNA reads TGTGCCAGCGGATCATGGACAGGGGATGGCGAGCAGTACTTC. It codes for CASGSWTGDGEQYF.

This clonotype appeared a few times. This sequence joins TRBV29-1 and TRBJ2-3, with D unclear. This CDR3 comprises 14 residues. Per germline, CDR1 SQVTM and CDR2 ANQGSEA. Trimming shortened V by 6 bases and J by 2 bases, and 15 bases separated the two germline ends. CDR3: CSVSSPDVTDTQYF. CDR3 coding DNA: TGCAGCGTGAGCAGTCCGGATGTCACAGATACGCAGTATTTT.

There are many counts of this clonotype. This may be a read error: a much more frequent sequence differs by one nucleotide. V usage is TRBV29-1 and J usage is TRBJ1-3, with unresolved D. CDR1 and CDR2 (germline): SQVTM, ANQGSEA. This CDR3 spans 12 amino acids. V was cut by 3 bases and J by 0 bases, with 3 bases left in between. CDR3 sequence (DNA): TGCAGCGTTGAGGACTCTGGAAACACCATATATTTT. Protein sequence: CSVEDSGNTIYF.

This chain uses TRBV6-5 with TRBJ1-3; D may be TRBD1 (5 bases). This CDR3 region has 13 residues. Germline CDR1 is MNHEY and CDR2 is SVGAGI. V lost 4 bases, J lost 4 bases, and 8 bases lay in between. For the CDR3, the DNA is TGTGCCAGCAGTTGGTCAGGGGGAAACACCATATATTTT. Translated, it gives CASSWSGGNTIYF.

This clonotype was seen a handful of times. The chain combines TRBV6-5 with TRBJ1-2; D gene uncertain. Trimming took off 7 bases at V and 3 bases at J, with 12 bases between the two ends. This CDR3 has 13 amino acids. From germline, CDR1 is MNHEY and CDR2 SVGAGI. In nucleotides, the CDR3 is TGTGCCAGCAAGATGGGCACGGACTATGGCTACACCTTC. Its protein is CASKMGTDYGYTF.

As concerns this clonotype: The conserved phenylalanine or tryptophan is not found at the CDR3 terminus, so this likely reflects a read error. Because the CDR3's place on the DNA is in doubt, the DNA is left out and the CDR3 is given as listed by TCRdb. This sequence joins TRBV7-8 and TRBJ2-3; the table's D call of TRBD1 was not tested on the DNA. The CDR3 length is 9 residues, termini included. Germline loops: CDR1 SGHVS, CDR2 FQNEAQ. This CDR3 reads CASSLLPGQ.

The gene calls are TRBV9 and TRBJ1-1; no clear D. Between the trimmed V and J ends, which lost 6 bases and 9 bases, there was a span of 12 bases. Germline V gives CDR1 SGDLS, CDR2 YYNGEE. This CDR3 spans 11 amino acids. In nucleotides, the CDR3 is TGTGCCAGCAACCTAGCGGGAAAAGCTTTCTTT. This codes for CASNLAGKAFF.

The J gene is TRBJ1-5, the V gene TRBV5-6; a possible D gene is TRBD1 (5 bases). The germline V and J ends were trimmed by 10 bases and 0 bases, with 17 bases remaining between them. This CDR3 spans 15 amino acids. Germline CDR1 SGHDT, CDR2 YYEEEE. In DNA form, the CDR3 reads TGTGCCCCAGTGGGGGACTCAGATAGCAATCAGCCCCAGCATTTT. This gives the protein CAPVGDSDSNQPQHF.

This clonotype was counted at least ten times. J is TRBJ1-5 and V is TRBV19, with TRBD1 as a possible D gene (5 bases). The germline V and J ends were trimmed by 3 bases and 1 base, with 10 bases remaining between them. Germline values: CDR1 LNHDA, CDR2 SQIVND (reference sequence). The CDR3 runs to 15 residues. Written as DNA, the CDR3 is TGTGCCAGTAGTATGGGAAGGGGAAGCAATCAGCCCCAGCATTTT. Residues: CASSMGRGSNQPQHF.

The V and J genes are TRBV10-3 and TRBJ2-6, with 10 bases that match TRBD1. The CDR3 is made up of 17 amino acids. Germline trimming cut 6 bases from V and 0 bases from J; bases unmatched to any gene: 5. The V gene's germline CDR1 is ENHRY and CDR2 SYGVKD. CDR3 protein: CAISGRTGGSGANVLTF. DNA of the CDR3: TGTGCCATCAGCGGCCGGACAGGGGGCTCTGGGGCCAACGTCCTGACTTTC.

This clonotype has a count of ten or more. V usage is TRBV19 and J usage is TRBJ1-3, with D possibly TRBD1 on 5 matching bases. V was shortened by 3 bases and J by 0 bases, with 12 bases between the two germline ends. Germline lookup yields CDR1 LNHDA and CDR2 SQIVND (reference sequence). CDR3 length: 16 amino acids. The CDR3 reads CASSIGAVNSGNTIYF. The CDR3 DNA reads as TGTGCCAGTAGTATTGGGGCAGTTAACTCTGGAAACACCATATATTTT.

This clonotype was recorded at least ten times. This sequence joins TRBV7-9 and TRBJ1-6; no reliable D call. CDR3 length: 14 residues. Germline CDR1 and CDR2: SEHNR and FQNEAQ (reference sequence). V lost 4 bases and J lost 7, with 11 bases in between. DNA for the CDR3: TGTGCCAGCAGCTCCACCAAGGGCAATTCACCCCTCCACTTT. Protein: CASSSTKGNSPLHF.

The V and J genes are TRBV20-1 and TRBJ2-7; 9 nucleotides match TRBD1. The germline V gene encodes CDR1 DFQATT and CDR2 SNEGSKA (reference sequence). The CDR3 consists of 15 residues. With 5 bases clipped from V and 3 bases from J, the junction kept 11 bases outside the gene matches. The CDR3 here is CSAPKGTGTGYEQYF. For the CDR3, the DNA is TGCAGTGCTCCTAAAGGGACAGGGACGGGCTACGAGCAGTACTTC.

This clonotype was detected once. A much bigger clone sits one base away, suggesting this may be a read error. V usage is TRBV7-9 and J usage is TRBJ2-3; D is unresolved. The CDR3 loop spans 12 amino acids. The germline V gene encodes CDR1 SEHNR and CDR2 FQNEAQ (reference sequence). Trimming took 6 bases from V and 0 from J, leaving 4 bases between them. The CDR3 sequence: CASRPSTDTQYF. The CDR3 DNA sequence: TGTGCCAGCAGACCTAGCACAGATACGCAGTATTTT.

At least ten counts were recorded for this clonotype. The chain uses TRBV6-5 and TRBJ1-2, with 7 bases aligning to TRBD1. This CDR3 has 14 residues. In germline, CDR1 is MNHEY, CDR2 SVGAGI. V shed 5 bases and J 4 bases; nucleotides not matched to a gene: 7. This CDR3 is CASSVKGASYGYTF. The DNA for the CDR3 is TGTGCCAGCAGTGTAAAGGGGGCGAGCTATGGCTACACCTTC.

On this clonotype itself: The CDR3 does not end in the conserved phenylalanine or tryptophan, so this is likely a read error. The DNA is left out, because the CDR3 cannot be placed on it with certainty; the CDR3 is given as TCRdb lists it. The J gene is TRBJ1-2, the V gene TRBV10-3; the D call in the table, TRBD1, was not verified against the DNA. Germline loops: CDR1 ENHRY, CDR2 SYGVKD. Termini included, the CDR3 measures 12 amino acids. The CDR3 loop reads CAISGRDYGYTV.

The chain combines TRBV29-1 with TRBJ2-1; a weak D match, TRBD1 (6 bases). The CDR3 sequence is 13 residues long. V lost 7 bases to trimming and J lost 5 bases, with 15 bases between them. The germline CDR1 and CDR2 sequences are SQVTM and ANQGSEA. The CDR3 DNA reads as TGCAGCGCATACCGGGACACAGACAATGAGCAGTTCTTC. Protein sequence: CSAYRDTDNEQFF.